The clone carrying this T cell receptor (beta chain) has only a few counts. Antigen unknown. V gave up 6 bases and J gave up 2 bases; unmatched junction bases: 4. In germline, CDR1 is LNHDA, CDR2 SQIVND (reference sequence). CDR3 length equals 15 residues. This sample was included in a study of T cells in localized non-small cell lung cancer. Notes on the study in general: For the top 100 tumor clones, a median roughly 53 also appeared in adjacent lung.

Sequenced by immunoSEQ multiplex PCR; TCRdb stores in-frame clones only, minus some. Of tens of thousands of clones detected, around 88% appear once; the ten largest clones hold about 6.5%. The starting material was peripheral blood, obtained before any cancer treatment. V is TRBV19 and J is TRBJ2-2, with TRBD2 identical over 9 bases. The source is a man between 40 and 70 years old with stage I lung adenocarcinoma. CDR3 residues: CASRTGTSNTGELFF. CDR3 bases: TGTGCCAGTAGAACCGGGACTAGCAACACCGGGGAGCTGTTTTTT. Looking up the rest from reference TRBV19 and TRBJ2-2 gives the full variable domain: DGGITQSPKYLFRKEGQNVTLSCEQNLNHDAMYWYRQDPGQGLRLIYYSQIVNDFQKGDIAEGYSVSREKKESFPLTVTSAQKNPTAFYLCASRTGTSNTGELFFGEGSRLTVL.